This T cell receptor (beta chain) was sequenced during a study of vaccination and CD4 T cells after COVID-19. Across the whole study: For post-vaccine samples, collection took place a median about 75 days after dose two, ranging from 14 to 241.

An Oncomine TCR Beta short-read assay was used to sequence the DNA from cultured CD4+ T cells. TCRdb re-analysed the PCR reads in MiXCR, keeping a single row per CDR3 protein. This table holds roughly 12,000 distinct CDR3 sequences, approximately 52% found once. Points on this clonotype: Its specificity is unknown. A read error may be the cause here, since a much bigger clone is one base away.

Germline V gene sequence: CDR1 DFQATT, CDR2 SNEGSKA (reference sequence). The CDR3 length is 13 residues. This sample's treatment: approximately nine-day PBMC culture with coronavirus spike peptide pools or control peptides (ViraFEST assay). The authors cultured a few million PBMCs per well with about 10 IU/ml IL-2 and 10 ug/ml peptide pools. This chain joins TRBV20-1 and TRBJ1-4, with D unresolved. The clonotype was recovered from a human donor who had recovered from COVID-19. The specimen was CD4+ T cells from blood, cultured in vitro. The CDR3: CSASSQLNERLFF. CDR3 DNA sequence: TGCAGTGCTAGTAGTCAGTTGAATGAAAGACTGTTTTTT.